The T cell receptor beta chain described here comes from a study of T-cell reconstitution after alpha-beta-depleted transplantation in children. The CDR3 contains 15 residues. Trimming cost V 6 bases and J 0 bases, with 11 bases left between them. The germline gives CDR1 MNHNS, CDR2 SASEGT. Concerning this clonotype: Its target is not known.

Unique molecular identifiers were incorporated during preparation of the TCRbeta library. TCRdb used MiXCR to reprocess the PCR reads, holding one entry per CDR3 protein. The data contain roughly 220,000 distinct CDR3 sequences, around 7.7% of them seen just once; the ten biggest clones take up roughly 35%. Points from the study as a whole: Surviving recipient cells, namely T cells and thymic progenitors, were the source of high day-60 TCRbeta diversity in some patients. There were reportedly several hundred expanded graft clones from which alpha-beta T cells came about two months after transplant. T-cell counts and diversity at one year post-transplant came mainly from newly produced T cells.

This specimen consisted of PBMCs, mostly from graft donor cells, obtained 360 days after TCRalphabeta/CD19-depleted stem cell transplant. This receptor was identified in a male patient under 10 years old who had a stem cell transplant for acute myeloid leukemia, so the T cells may come from the graft donor. The chain couples TRBV6-1 to TRBJ2-2, with D perhaps TRBD1 or TRBD2 (7 bases each). The CDR3 region is CASRQGGPNTGELFF. CDR3 DNA: TGTGCCAGCAGGCAGGGGGGGCCGAACACCGGGGAGCTGTTTTTT.